These T cell receptor beta chains were read from a single sample in a study of human T cells and chemical hapten exposure. TCRdb redid the calling of the RACE reads with MiXCR, one entry per CDR3 protein. The data show about 81,000 distinct CDR3 sequences, with 7.5% to 9.5% seen just once and 1.5% to 1.9% held by the top ten. The sequencing used whole blood, collected in connection with sensitization to the hapten diphenylcyclopropenone (DPC). The receptors were sampled from a woman aged 30 to 39 with alopecia areata. Some clones in this sample may be carry-over from other donors' samples. CDR3s include the opening cysteine and the closing phenylalanine or tryptophan. D genes are given only for firm matches. Expanded clones get a size class; other rows say once, few or many, or leave the size out.

11	NA	TRBV11-2	few	TRBJ2-1	CASQGNNEQFF	TGTGCCAGCCAGGGGAACAATGAGCAGTTCTTC
12	NA	TRBV14	NA	TRBJ1-4	CASSKGEEKLFF	TGTGCCAGCAGCAAAGGAGAGGAAAAACTGTTTTTT
13	TRBD1	TRBV19	many	TRBJ1-5	CASTRLDREIWHF	TGTGCCAGCACAAGACTGGACAGGGAAATTTGGCATTTT
15	NA	TRBV5-1	few	TRBJ2-2	CASSLQGPNTGELFF	TGCGCCAGCAGCTTGCAGGGCCCCAACACCGGGGAGCTGTTTTTT
11	NA	TRBV24-1	many	TRBJ2-1	CATSANNEQFF	TGTGCCACCAGTGCCAACAATGAGCAGTTCTTC
15	NA	TRBV20-1	many	TRBJ1-1	CSASSWGAVNTEAFF	TGCAGTGCTAGTAGCTGGGGGGCCGTGAACACTGAAGCTTTCTTT
14	TRBD2	TRBV5-1	NA	TRBJ2-1	CASSWTSGGSEQFF	TGCGCCAGCAGCTGGACTAGCGGGGGTTCTGAGCAGTTCTTC
15	NA	TRBV5-1	NA	TRBJ1-4	CASSLGTLGDEKLFF	TGCGCCAGCAGCTTGGGAACCCTTGGGGATGAAAAACTGTTTTTT
14	TRBD1	TRBV19	NA	TRBJ1-2	CASSIPGTGNGYTF	TGTGCCAGTAGTATCCCCGGGACAGGGAACGGCTACACCTTC
15	TRBD1	TRBV5-1	medium-sized	TRBJ2-3	CASSLAETGTGMGDF	TGCGCCAGCAGCTTGGCAGAAACGGGGACAGGCATGGGAGATTTT
14	TRBD1	TRBV29-1	NA	TRBJ2-3	CSVWGAGGPDTQYF	TGCAGCGTCTGGGGTGCAGGGGGCCCAGATACGCAGTATTTT
15	TRBD1	TRBV3-1	few	TRBJ1-1	CASSHGTGVDTEAFF	TGTGCCAGCAGCCACGGGACAGGGGTGGACACTGAAGCTTTCTTT
15	NA	TRBV13	few	TRBJ1-2	CASSPSQGLNYGYTF	TGTGCCAGCAGTCCCTCTCAGGGACTTAACTATGGCTACACCTTC
14	NA	TRBV20-1	few	TRBJ2-3	CSALPTGGTDTQYF	TGCAGTGCTCTTCCGACAGGAGGCACAGATACGCAGTATTTT
15	NA	TRBV9	many	TRBJ2-3	CASSVGTGPGDTQYF	TGTGCCAGCAGCGTAGGGACGGGCCCAGGTGATACGCAGTATTTT
14	TRBD1	TRBV7-9	many	TRBJ2-7	CASSYWDRGYEQYF	TGTGCCAGCAGCTACTGGGACAGGGGTTACGAGCAGTACTTC
16	NA	TRBV5-8	few	TRBJ1-1	CASSREGGGTFRIAFF	TGTGCCAGCAGCAGAGAGGGAGGGGGGACCTTTCGTATCGCTTTCTTT
18	NA	TRBV27	few	TRBJ2-7	CASTPRGGGTGGSYEQYF	TGTGCCAGCACCCCCAGGGGGGGTGGAACTGGGGGCTCCTACGAGCAGTACTTC
14	TRBD1	TRBV30	NA	TRBJ1-2	CAWRRNGQGHGYTF	TGTGCCTGGAGGCGAAACGGACAGGGGCATGGCTACACCTTC
17	TRBD1	TRBV11-2	many	TRBJ2-7	CASSLDTGTGILYEQYF	TGTGCCAGCAGCTTAGATACCGGGACAGGGATCCTCTACGAGCAGTACTTC
13	NA	TRBV18	many	TRBJ2-3	CASSPQHTDTQYF	TGTGCCAGCTCACCGCAGCACACAGATACGCAGTATTTT
15	NA	TRBV6-1	many	TRBJ1-3	CASRADWQTGNTIYF	TGTGCCAGCAGAGCGGACTGGCAAACCGGAAACACCATATATTTT
12	NA	TRBV9	few	TRBJ1-1	CASSPFTTEAFF	TGTGCCAGCAGCCCCTTTACTACTGAAGCTTTCTTT
14	NA	TRBV7-9	many	TRBJ2-7	CASSSRGSNYEQYF	TGTGCCAGCAGCTCCCGGGGTAGTAACTACGAGCAGTACTTC
14	NA	TRBV29-1	many	TRBJ1-1	CSVEDRRKNTEAFF	TGCAGCGTTGAAGATCGGAGGAAGAACACTGAAGCTTTCTTT
18	NA	TRBV5-1	many	TRBJ1-1	CASSLVWAGSGLDTEAFF	TGCGCCAGCAGCTTGGTGTGGGCAGGGAGTGGCTTGGACACTGAAGCTTTCTTT
15	TRBD2	TRBV3-1	many	TRBJ2-5	CASSRTSGGPETQYF	TGTGCCAGCAGCCGGACTAGCGGGGGCCCCGAGACCCAGTACTTC
13	NA	TRBV30	few	TRBJ2-4	CAWSVGAKNIQYF	TGTGCCTGGAGTGTAGGGGCCAAAAACATTCAGTACTTC
16	TRBD1	TRBV6-6	NA	TRBJ1-2	CASSIGRDRVGYGYTF	TGTGCCAGCAGTATTGGCCGGGACAGGGTCGGTTATGGCTACACCTTC
14	TRBD1	TRBV19	many	TRBJ1-5	CASSTRTGSQPQHF	TGTGCCAGTAGTACCCGGACAGGGTCTCAGCCCCAGCATTTT
15	NA	TRBV20-1	NA	TRBJ1-6	CSARLEELSNSPLHF	TGCAGTGCTAGACTTGAGGAATTGAGTAATTCACCCCTCCACTTT
16	TRBD2	TRBV20-1	many	TRBJ2-7	CSARGTSGGLDYEQYF	TGCAGTGCTAGAGGGACTAGCGGGGGCCTTGACTACGAGCAGTACTTC
14	NA	TRBV20-1	many	TRBJ2-5	CSARDWRDQETQYF	TGCAGTGCTAGAGATTGGAGGGATCAAGAGACCCAGTACTTC
13	NA	TRBV20-1	NA	TRBJ1-6	CSAREITNSPLHF	TGCAGTGCTAGGGAGATCACAAATTCACCCCTCCACTTT
14	NA	TRBV20-1	NA	TRBJ1-2	CSARPTATNYGYTF	TGCAGTGCTAGGCCGACAGCAACTAACTATGGCTACACCTTC
15	TRBD1	TRBV7-2	NA	TRBJ1-5	CASSPMTGDDQPQHF	TGTGCCAGCAGCCCCATGACAGGGGATGATCAGCCCCAGCATTTT
11	NA	TRBV20-1	many	TRBJ1-1	CSALRDSEAFF	TGCAGTGCTTTGAGAGATTCTGAAGCTTTCTTT
14	NA	TRBV7-9	many	TRBJ2-2	CASSLEVYTGELFF	TGTGCCAGCAGCTTAGAGGTGTACACCGGGGAGCTGTTTTTT
14	NA	TRBV25-1	many	TRBJ1-4	CASSRGSGIEKLFF	TGTGCCAGCAGTCGGGGGTCAGGGATCGAAAAACTGTTTTTT
13	NA	TRBV6-1	few	TRBJ1-2	CASLRQKIYGYTF	TGTGCCAGCTTACGACAGAAGATCTATGGCTACACCTTC
12	NA	TRBV29-1	many	TRBJ1-1	CSERTGGTEAFF	TGCAGCGAAAGGACCGGTGGCACTGAAGCTTTCTTT
15	TRBD2	TRBV19	few	TRBJ2-1	CASSIGSGGNNEQFF	TGTGCCAGTAGTATCGGTAGCGGGGGGAACAATGAGCAGTTCTTC
13	NA	TRBV11-2	NA	TRBJ2-3	CASSFTTTDTQYF	TGTGCCAGCAGCTTTACTACCACAGATACGCAGTATTTT
16	TRBD1	TRBV2	many	TRBJ2-3	CASRPRGQRSTDTQYF	TGTGCCAGCCGACCACGGGGACAGCGAAGCACAGATACGCAGTATTTT
13	NA	TRBV16	many	TRBJ2-4	CASSPGGINIQYF	TGTGCCAGCAGCCCTGGAGGGATTAACATTCAGTACTTC
15	NA	TRBV19	few	TRBJ2-3	CASSIGGTSTDTQYF	TGTGCCAGTAGTATTGGGGGTACCAGCACAGATACGCAGTATTTT
14	NA	TRBV7-2	many	TRBJ2-3	CASSTGPNTDTQYF	TGTGCCAGCAGCACGGGACCAAACACAGATACGCAGTATTTT
15	NA	TRBV30	many	TRBJ1-4	CAWSAPDRGNEKLFF	TGTGCCTGGAGTGCGCCGGATCGTGGTAATGAAAAACTGTTTTTT
13	NA	TRBV29-1	many	TRBJ2-3	CSVGHLSTDTQYF	TGCAGCGTCGGACACTTGAGCACAGATACGCAGTATTTT
11	TRBD1	TRBV6-1	NA	TRBJ2-1	CASSMGQGQFF	TGTGCCAGCAGTATGGGACAGGGTCAGTTCTTC
13	NA	TRBV7-8	NA	TRBJ1-2	CASSPRRNYGYTF	TGTGCCAGCAGCCCCCGACGGAACTATGGCTACACCTTC
17	NA	TRBV7-9	many	TRBJ2-7	CASSLGVTAESSYEQYF	TGTGCCAGCAGCTTAGGAGTTACGGCGGAGAGCTCCTACGAGCAGTACTTC
14	NA	TRBV27	NA	TRBJ2-2	CASASLANTGELFF	TGTGCCAGCGCTAGCCTCGCGAACACCGGGGAGCTGTTTTTT
13	NA	TRBV20-1	NA	TRBJ1-4	CSASYRDNEKLFF	TGCAGTGCCTCCTACCGGGACAATGAAAAACTGTTTTTT
17	NA	TRBV4-2	many	TRBJ2-5	CASSQEPLATPQETQYF	TGTGCCAGCAGCCAAGAACCTCTAGCGACCCCCCAAGAGACCCAGTACTTC